Listed here are 8 T cell receptor beta chains from one sample, sequenced in a study of Tregs in tolerant kidney transplant recipients (dated by TCRdb to about 2019). Library method: the immunoSEQ multiplex PCR assay. TCRdb's version of the immuneACCESS table is confined to in-frame rearrangements and falls short of the full clone set. An unresolved V gene accounts for under half of the shortfall where checked; the remainder is of unknown origin. For this sample there are about 66,000 clones; approximately 92% appear just once. Over 9.5% of the sample is held by the ten biggest clonotypes. The sample's time point label is to be understood as: blood sample drawn before combined kidney and bone marrow transplant. The sample consisted of CD8+ T cells from blood, taken before the transplant. The source is a human donor who received a combined kidney and bone marrow transplant.

The V gene is TRBV29-1, the J gene TRBJ1-2; D remains ambiguous. Germline CDR1 reads SQVTM; CDR2 reads ANQGSEA. Trimming cost V 3 bases and J 2 bases, with 16 bases left between them. This CDR3 is 15 amino acids long. DNA for the CDR3: TGCAGCGTTGACCACGGTCGGGGTCCAAACTATGGCTACACCTTC. Its protein product is CSVDHGRGPNYGYTF.

The J gene is TRBJ2-7, the V gene TRBV9, with 7 bases aligning to TRBD2. The CDR3 sequence is 16 residues long. V was clipped by 4 bases and J by 2 bases; unmatched bases: 12. Germline values: CDR1 SGDLS, CDR2 YYNGEE. This chain's CDR3 is CASSLQTTGLPYEQYF. In DNA form, the CDR3 reads TGTGCCAGCAGCCTACAGACAACGGGACTACCCTACGAGCAGTACTTC. Together with reference TRBV9 and TRBJ2-7, the CDR3 gives the full variable domain: DSGVTQTPKHLITATGQRVTLRCSPRSGDLSVYWYQQSLDQGLQFLIQYYNGEERAKGNILERFSAQQFPDLHSELNLSSLELGDSALYFCASSLQTTGLPYEQYFGPGTRLTVT.

V and J are TRBV4-3 and TRBJ2-1, with 14 nucleotides matching TRBD2. The CDR3 runs to 17 residues. V trimming: 4 bases; J trimming: 5 bases; junction bases outside the gene matches: 7. The V gene's germline CDR1 is LGHNA and CDR2 YSLEER. CDR3 sequence reads: CASSLDGLAGGDNEQFF. Here the CDR3 DNA reads TGCGCCAGCAGCCTCGACGGACTAGCGGGGGGTGACAATGAGCAGTTCTTC.

The genes are TRBV29-1 and TRBJ2-7, with D possibly TRBD2 on 6 matching bases. The V gene lost 0 bases and the J gene lost 3 bases, with 12 bases spanning the gap. The CDR3 totals 14 residues. CDR1 and CDR2 from the germline V gene are SQVTM and ANQGSEA. CDR3 sequence: CSVEDQKEGYEQYF. The CDR3 DNA is TGCAGCGTTGAAGATCAAAAGGAGGGCTACGAGCAGTACTTC.

V gene TRBV10-3 combines with J gene TRBJ1-1; 7 bases align to TRBD1. CDR3 size: 15 residues. In germline, CDR1 is ENHRY, CDR2 SYGVKD. The V segment lost 8 bases and the J segment 0 bases; nucleotides outside the gene matches: 9. CDR3 DNA sequence: TGTGCCATCTGGGCGGAAGACAGGGTGAACACTGAAGCTTTCTTT. Residues: CAIWAEDRVNTEAFF.

The chain uses TRBV19 and TRBJ1-2; D is undetermined. CDR1 and CDR2 from the germline V gene are LNHDA and SQIVND (reference sequence). CDR3 size: 16 residues. The V end was cut by 7 bases, the J end by 1 base, with 19 bases between. CDR3: CASTIGTEFLNYGYTF. CDR3 DNA: TGTGCCAGTACCATCGGTACCGAATTTCTTAACTATGGCTACACCTTC.

This clone occurred once. The chain couples TRBV11-2 to TRBJ2-7; D is unclear. Germline V gene data show CDR1 as SGHAT and CDR2 as FQNNGV. The V end was cut by 2 bases, the J end by 3 bases, with 11 bases between. The CDR3 has 14 amino acids. Here the CDR3 DNA reads TGTGCCAGCAGCTTATGGCAGAGGAACTACGAGCAGTACTTC. It codes for CASSLWQRNYEQYF. Looking up the rest from reference TRBV11-2 and TRBJ2-7 gives the full variable domain: EAGVAQSPRYKIIEKRQSVAFWCNPISGHATLYWYQQILGQGPKLLIQFQNNGVVDDSQLPKDRFSAERLKGVDSTLKIQPAKLEDSAVYLCASSLWQRNYEQYFGPGTRLTVT.

This CDR3 reads CASSLSLRETQYF. Here the CDR3 DNA reads TGTGCCAGCAGCTTATCCCTGAGAGAGACCCAGTACTTC. The V and J genes are TRBV14 and TRBJ2-5; the D is unclear. The CDR3 is 13 residues long. The V and J ends lost 5 bases and 4 bases respectively, with 11 bases between them. Per the germline V gene, CDR1 is SGHDN and CDR2 is FVKESK. The variable domain in full, completed from reference TRBV14 and TRBJ2-5, reads EAGVTQFPSHSVIEKGQTVTLRCDPISGHDNLYWYRRVMGKEIKFLLHFVKESKQDESGMPNNRFLAERTGGTYSTLKVQPAELEDSGVYFCASSLSLRETQYFGPGTRLLVL.